This is a list of T cell receptor beta chains from one sample in a study of shared clonotypes between healthy human individuals. Some clones are missing from TCRdb's copy, which holds only in-frame ones; the method was immunoSEQ multiplex PCR. Altogether approximately 470,000 clones are present, 60% to 80% being singletons, with the ten largest covering around 11%. The sequencing sample was made of PBMCs. Receptors originate from a woman between 40 and 50 years old in good health. Some clones in this sample may be carry-over from other donors' samples. The CDR3 runs from the conserved cysteine through the conserved F or W. The D gene is left open where the match is weak. Some rows mark clone size as missing; the rest say once, few, many or name a class of expanded clone.

>TRBJ1-1|-|TRBV6-1|-
CASSEMAASEAFF
TGTGCCAGCAGTGAAATGGCAGCCTCTGAAGCTTTCTTT
>TRBJ2-5|-|TRBV28|-
CASSTNSGHQETQYF
TGTGCCAGCAGTACCAATAGCGGCCACCAAGAGACCCAGTACTTC
>TRBJ2-7|TRBD1|TRBV28|once
CASSLFGGQGAYEQYF
TGTGCCAGCAGTTTATTTGGGGGACAGGGGGCCTACGAGCAGTACTTC
>TRBJ2-3|TRBD2|TRBV6-5|few
CASRRGGGSTDTQYF
TGTGCCAGCAGACGGGGGGGAGGAAGCACAGATACGCAGTATTTT
>TRBJ2-7|-|TRBV19|-
CASRTARDSYEQYF
TGTGCCAGTAGGACTGCTCGCGATAGTTACGAGCAGTACTTC
>TRBJ2-2|-|TRBV7-8|few
CASSLGGRTGELFF
TGTGCCAGCAGCTTAGGGGGCAGGACCGGGGAGCTGTTTTTT
>TRBJ2-2|-|TRBV9|-
CASSVHLLTGELFF
TGTGCCAGCAGCGTACATTTGTTGACCGGGGAGCTGTTTTTT
>TRBJ2-7|-|TRBV28|-
CASSLFSSDEQYF
TGTGCCAGCAGTTTATTTAGTAGCGACGAGCAGTACTTC
>TRBJ1-5|-|TRBV30|few
CAWSGVYSNQPQHF
TGTGCCTGGAGCGGGGTGTATAGCAATCAGCCCCAGCATTTT
>TRBJ1-5|-|TRBV2|-
CASTGRANQPQHF
TGTGCCAGCACGGGCAGGGCGAATCAGCCCCAGCATTTT
>TRBJ2-2|TRBD2|TRBV7-9|-
CASSLARTSGFTGELFF
TGTGCCAGCAGCTTAGCTCGGACTAGCGGGTTCACCGGGGAGCTGTTTTTT
>TRBJ1-4|TRBD1|TRBV28|-
CASSSPTGQGTNEKLFF
TGTGCCAGCAGTTCCCCGACGGGACAGGGAACTAATGAAAAACTGTTTTTT
>TRBJ1-3|TRBD1|TRBV5-6|-
CASSPGQGGGNTIYF
TGTGCCAGCAGCCCGGGACAGGGGGGTGGAAACACCATATATTTT
>TRBJ2-7|TRBD2|TRBV4-2|few
CASSQDASGGSYEQYF
TGTGCCAGCAGCCAAGATGCAAGCGGGGGCTCCTACGAGCAGTACTTC
>TRBJ2-7|TRBD2|TRBV6-5|-
CASSSGSQRDSYEQYF
TGTGCCAGCAGTTCCGGCTCCCAGCGGGACTCCTACGAGCAGTACTTC
>TRBJ2-5|-|TRBV18|-
CASSPDSQETQYF
TGTGCCAGCTCACCGGACAGCCAAGAGACCCAGTACTTC
>TRBJ2-7|-|TRBV11-2|-
CASSLGVVEAYEQYF
TGTGCCAGCAGCTTAGGCGTGGTGGAGGCCTACGAGCAGTACTTC
>TRBJ2-7|-|TRBV5-1|once
CASSLEGQPSYEQYF
TGCGCCAGCAGCTTGGAAGGACAGCCCTCCTACGAGCAGTACTTC
>TRBJ2-3|TRBD2|TRBV19|-
CASSIWGGPSDTQYF
TGTGCCAGTAGTATATGGGGGGGACCCTCGGATACGCAGTATTTT
>TRBJ2-7|TRBD1|TRBV25-1|-
CASSPLDRDVDEQYF
TGTGCCAGCAGTCCGCTTGACAGGGACGTCGACGAGCAGTACTTC
>TRBJ1-3|-|TRBV28|few
CASSFRSVSSGNTIYF
TGTGCCAGCAGTTTTCGGTCCGTGAGCTCTGGAAACACCATATATTTT
>TRBJ2-7|TRBD1|TRBV19|-
CASTPTGSYEQYF
TGTGCCAGTACCCCGACAGGGTCCTACGAGCAGTACTTC
>TRBJ1-1|TRBD1|TRBV11-2|-
CASSLAWDRGTEAFF
TGTGCCAGCAGCTTAGCCTGGGACAGGGGGACTGAAGCTTTCTTT
>TRBJ1-5|-|TRBV6-1|-
CAISTGLQPQHF
TGTGCCATATCAACAGGGCTTCAGCCCCAGCATTTT
>TRBJ1-1|-|TRBV28|-
CASSLRASGTEAFF
TGTGCCAGCAGTTTGAGAGCGTCGGGCACTGAAGCTTTCTTT
>TRBJ1-4|TRBD1|TRBV20-1|-
CRGQGGEKLFF
TGCAGGGGACAGGGTGGTGAAAAACTGTTTTTT
>TRBJ1-2|TRBD1|TRBV10-3|-
CAIRGTDYGYTF
TGTGCCATCAGGGGGACAGACTATGGCTACACCTTC
>TRBJ2-2|TRBD1|TRBV7-3|few
CASSPTGTTGELFF
TGTGCCAGCAGCCCGACAGGGACCACCGGGGAGCTGTTTTTT
>TRBJ2-7|-|TRBV7-2|-
CASSLSSGGLAYYEQYF
TGTGCCAGCAGCTTATCATCCGGGGGGCTCGCCTACTACGAGCAGTACTTC
>TRBJ2-3|-|TRBV11-2|-
CASSFRGSTDTQYF
TGTGCCAGCAGCTTCCGCGGGAGCACAGATACGCAGTATTTT
>TRBJ2-5|-|TRBV7-6|-
CASSLNGQTQYF
TGTGCCAGCAGCTTAAACGGACAGACCCAGTACTTC
>TRBJ2-4|TRBD1|TRBV4-1|-
CASSQGQGSMGKNIQYF
TGCGCCAGCAGTCAAGGACAGGGAAGTATGGGCAAAAACATTCAGTACTTC
>TRBJ2-7|TRBD2|TRBV5-4|-
CASRATISGNSYEQYF
TGTGCCAGCAGGGCGACGATTAGCGGGAACTCCTACGAGCAGTACTTC
>TRBJ2-1|-|TRBV5-6|-
CASSSSGFRYNEQFF
TGTGCCAGCAGCAGTAGCGGTTTTCGATACAATGAGCAGTTCTTC
>TRBJ2-1|-|TRBV4-2|-
CASSPGAGGPNNEQFF
TGTGCCAGCAGCCCAGGGGCCGGAGGGCCGAATAATGAGCAGTTCTTC
>TRBJ2-1|-|TRBV5-1|-
CASSFERPYNEQFF
TGCGCCAGCAGCTTCGAGCGGCCCTACAATGAGCAGTTCTTC
>TRBJ2-3|-|TRBV6-4|-
CASSEGRVDTDTQYF
TGTGCCAGCAGTGAGGGTCGGGTTGACACAGATACGCAGTATTTT